This T cell receptor beta chain appears in the sequencing data of a study of control samples from healthy donors and cancer patients (dated by TCRdb to between 2020 and 2021). Library generation was performed with the immunoSEQ multiplex PCR assay. This is the immuneACCESS table as TCRdb keeps it, with only in-frame sequences that have V and J called. A part of the clones is gone; compared with another copy, unresolved V genes explain less than half, and the rest is unexplained. The sample table records around 130,000 clones; approximately 90% of these occur just once. The ten largest make up about 3.4% of the sample. V and J are truncated by 3 bases and 0 bases respectively, leaving an intervening sequence of 14 bases. Looking up the germline V gene (reference sequence) yields CDR1 DFQATT and CDR2 SNEGSKA. Counted from cysteine to phenylalanine, this CDR3 has 15 amino acids. Left in the record is the CDR3 DNA by itself, 45 bases read in frame from the first base.

Points on this clone: What antigen it recognizes has not been identified. No much larger clonotype is one base removed from it; base qualities were not supplied.

This TCR was recovered from a man aged 50-59 years in good health. Sequencing was done on a sample of blood. The chain links TRBV20-1 with TRBJ1-2; the D gene is perhaps TRBD1, from 5 matching bases. Here is the DNA: TGCAGTGCTAGTTTAGGAACAGGATCTAACTATGGCTACACCTTC. The resulting protein is CSASLGTGSNYGYTF.